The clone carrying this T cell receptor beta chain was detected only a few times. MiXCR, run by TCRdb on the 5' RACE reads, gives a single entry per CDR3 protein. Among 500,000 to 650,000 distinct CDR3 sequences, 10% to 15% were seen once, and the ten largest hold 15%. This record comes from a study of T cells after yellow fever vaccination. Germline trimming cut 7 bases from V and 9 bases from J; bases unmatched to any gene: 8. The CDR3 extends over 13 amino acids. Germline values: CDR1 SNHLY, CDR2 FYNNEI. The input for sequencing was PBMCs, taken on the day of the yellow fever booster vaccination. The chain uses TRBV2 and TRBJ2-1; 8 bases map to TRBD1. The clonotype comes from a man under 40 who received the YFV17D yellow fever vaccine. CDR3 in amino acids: CASTTDRVGEQFF. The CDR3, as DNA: TGTGCCAGCACCACGGACAGGGTGGGTGAGCAGTTCTTC.